The 6 T cell receptor beta chains reported below all come from one sample, sequenced in a study of blood T cells in healthy people across ages. Using a J-beta primer mix together with a sample-barcoded 5' primer, a second PCR was run for about 7 to 12 cycles. One entry per CDR3 protein results from TCRdb running MiXCR on the 5' RACE reads. The sample has roughly 640,000 distinct CDR3 sequences, under 30% seen once. The specimen was blood. Source of these receptors: a woman older than 75 in good health.

This clonotype was recorded many times. This rearrangement joins TRBV30 to TRBJ1-2; TRBD1 matches at 12 bases. V lost 4 bases, J lost 8 bases, and 11 bases stayed unmatched. CDR3 length: 15 amino acids. Germline V gene sequence: CDR1 GTSNPN, CDR2 SVGIG (reference sequence). The DNA for the CDR3 is TGTGCCTGGAAAAAAGGGACAGGGGGCGCGCGGGGCTACACCTTC. The encoded protein is CAWKKGTGGARGYTF.

In its sample, this clonotype was seen many times. The rearrangement joins TRBV5-1 to TRBJ2-3, with TRBD2 identical over 14 bases. The CDR3 spans 18 residues. Germline V gene data show CDR1 as SGHRS and CDR2 as YFSETQ. Germline trimming cut 0 bases from V and 4 bases from J; bases unmatched to any gene: 7. The CDR3: CASSLEGLAGGRPDTQYF. The CDR3 DNA sequence: TGCGCCAGCAGCTTGGAAGGACTAGCGGGGGGTCGACCAGATACGCAGTATTTT.

This clonotype was picked up a small number of times. Being one base from a much bigger clone, this may be a read error. The chain couples TRBV20-1 to TRBJ2-1; TRBD1 aligns across 7 bases. Germline lookup yields CDR1 DFQATT and CDR2 SNEGSKA (reference sequence). The CDR3 has 13 amino acids. V lost 6 bases to trimming and J lost 10 bases; unmatched junction nucleotides: 12. CDR3 amino acids: CSATGDRSYEQFF. For the CDR3, the DNA is TGCAGTGCCACCGGGGACAGATCCTACGAGCAGTTCTTC.

This clonotype was seen a handful of times. The J gene is TRBJ2-7, the V gene TRBV6-1; the D gene is possibly TRBD1 (5 bases). Deletions cut 7 bases from V and 2 bases from J, with 12 bases between. The germline gives CDR1 MNHNS, CDR2 SASEGT. The CDR3 is 13 residues long. In nucleotides, the CDR3 is TGTGCCAGCACTCAGACAGATACCTACGAGCAGTACTTC. It codes for CASTQTDTYEQYF.

This clonotype was observed a handful of times. A single base separates this from a much larger clone, so it may be a read error. The J gene is TRBJ2-3, the V gene TRBV7-6; the D is unclear. The length of the CDR3 is 15 residues. The V gene's germline CDR1 is SGHVS and CDR2 FNYEAQ. CDR3 sequence: CASNLDGLPANTQYF. DNA for the CDR3: TGTGCCAGCAACTTAGACGGCCTTCCCGCGAATACGCAGTATTTT.

The chain is built from TRBV4-1 and TRBJ1-1, with no clear D. The CDR3 is 15 residues long. The V and J ends lost 4 bases and 0 bases respectively, with 12 bases between them. CDR1 MGHRA and CDR2 YSYEKL come from the germline V gene. In DNA, the CDR3 is TGCGCCAGCAGCCGAGATCTAAGATTGAACACTGAAGCTTTCTTT. This codes for CASSRDLRLNTEAFF.